A single sample is the source of the 26 T cell receptor beta chains below, sequenced in a study of cytomegalovirus exposure and HLA in healthy donors. This PCR relied on a set of 60 Vbeta primers and 13 Jbeta primers. TCRdb's table, derived via immunoSEQ multiplex PCR, lists solely in-frame clones and lacks some. The sample lists some 180,000 clones; about 79% were seen once. The sample was PBMCs. Every receptor here comes from a girl aged 2 to 9 in good health and CMV-seropositive.

In DNA form, the CDR3 reads TGTGCCAGCAATCCGACTAGCCTTTCTTCAGATACGCAGTATTTT. Translated, it gives CASNPTSLSSDTQYF. The chain combines TRBV28 with TRBJ2-3, with 7 bases that match TRBD2. J lost 4 bases, V lost 7 bases, and 11 bases had no gene match. The germline V gene has CDR1 MDHEN and CDR2 SYDVKM. The CDR3 runs to 15 residues.

The genes are TRBV2 and TRBJ2-5; D gene unclear. Trimming pared 9 bases from V and 2 bases from J, leaving 10 bases between. This CDR3 is built from 12 residues. Germline CDR1 and CDR2: SNHLY and FYNNEI. The CDR3 loop reads CASRRWQETQYF. The CDR3 coding sequence is TGTGCCAGTCGCAGGTGGCAAGAGACCCAGTACTTC.

The rearrangement links TRBV2 to TRBJ2-1; 9 nucleotides match TRBD1. Trimming removed 3 bases from V and 6 bases from J; junction bases left unmatched: 18. Germline V gene data show CDR1 as SNHLY and CDR2 as FYNNEI. There are 19 residues in the CDR3. CDR3 coding DNA: TGTGCCAGCAGTGACCCGGGACAGGGCGCGAGGGCCTTGCTCAATGAGCAGTTCTTC. It is translated as CASSDPGQGARALLNEQFF.

The rearrangement joins TRBV5-1 to TRBJ2-7; weak D call: TRBD2 (6 bases). This CDR3 spans 12 amino acids. V was clipped by 4 bases and J by 5 bases, with 10 bases between them. From germline, CDR1 is SGHRS and CDR2 YFSETQ. This chain's CDR3 is CASSAGGDEQYF. The CDR3 DNA is TGCGCCAGCAGCGCCGGGGGTGACGAGCAGTACTTC.

On this clone itself: In the same sample, other DNA sequences code for this CDR3. V gene TRBV5-1 combines with J gene TRBJ1-1; 7 bases line up with TRBD1. Germline assignment: CDR1 SGHRS and CDR2 YFSETQ. This CDR3 has 14 residues. V shed 4 bases and J 1 base; nucleotides not matched to a gene: 4. CDR3 nucleotide sequence: TGCGCCAGCAGCCTGGACAGGCCGAACACTGAAGCTTTCTTT. Translated, it gives CASSLDRPNTEAFF.

The chain employs TRBV5-6 and TRBJ1-5; 11 bases agree with TRBD1. Unmatched junction bases numbered 3, after V lost 2 bases and J lost 5 bases. The germline V gene encodes CDR1 SGHDT and CDR2 YYEEEE. This CDR3 spans 15 amino acids. The DNA for the CDR3 is TGTGCCAGCAGCTTAGGACAGGGGGCTTATCAGCCCCAGCATTTT. This encodes CASSLGQGAYQPQHF.

V usage is TRBV2 and J usage is TRBJ2-1; 13 nucleotides line up with TRBD2. This CDR3 region has 17 residues. The V gene end was trimmed by 7 bases and the J gene end by 0 bases; junction bases not matched to a gene: 6. The V gene's germline CDR1 is SNHLY and CDR2 FYNNEI. The CDR3 reads CASKERTSGGSYNEQFF. CDR3 coding DNA: TGTGCCAGCAAAGAACGGACTAGCGGGGGCTCCTACAATGAGCAGTTCTTC.

This clone has more than one count but fewer than ten. The V call is TRBV18, the J call TRBJ1-1; D is unresolved. CDR1 is KGHSH and CDR2 is LQKENI in the germline V gene. The CDR3 runs to 15 residues. V dropped 2 bases and J dropped 1 base, with 11 bases sitting between them. The DNA of the CDR3 is TGTGCCAGCTCACCAGAATTAACGGGGAACACTGAAGCTTTCTTT. This translates into CASSPELTGNTEAFF.

The chain has TRBV27 and TRBJ2-1, with no clear D. Trimming took 0 bases from V and 5 from J, leaving 14 bases between them. The CDR3 covers 16 residues. Germline V CDR1 and CDR2: MNHEY, SMNVEV (reference sequence). The CDR3 DNA reads as TGTGCCAGCAGTTTATCCCCTCCGACTCGTCACAATGAGCAGTTCTTC. Its translation: CASSLSPPTRHNEQFF.

This clone was counted only a few times. This sequence joins TRBV27 and TRBJ2-3, with D uncertain. CDR1 MNHEY and CDR2 SMNVEV come from the germline V gene (reference sequence). V lost 2 bases and J 2 bases, leaving 14 bases between the germline ends. CDR3 size: 16 residues. DNA of the CDR3: TGTGCCAGCAGTTTAGTGACTCCTCCTAACACAGATACGCAGTATTTT. Its protein product is CASSLVTPPNTDTQYF.

There are a few counts of this clone. J is TRBJ1-1 and V is TRBV30, with unresolved D. CDR1 is GTSNPN, CDR2 SVGIG, per germline (reference sequence). V dropped 0 bases and J dropped 10 bases, with 9 bases sitting between them. The CDR3 covers 11 residues. The CDR3: CAWSVRGGAFF. The CDR3 DNA reads TGTGCCTGGAGTGTACGAGGTGGAGCTTTCTTT.

This clone was observed a single time. The chain combines TRBV29-1 with TRBJ2-5; D perhaps matches TRBD1 (7 bases). Germline CDR1 reads SQVTM; CDR2 reads ANQGSEA. This CDR3 contains 15 residues. The germline V and J ends were trimmed by 4 bases and 5 bases, with 20 bases remaining between them. The CDR3 is CSVGRGPDLSETQYF. The CDR3 DNA reads TGCAGCGTTGGGAGGGGGCCGGATCTTTCGGAGACCCAGTACTTC.

This clone was detected once. The chain combines TRBV27 with TRBJ2-7, with 9 bases lining up with TRBD1. Trimming took 4 bases from V and 5 from J; bases not matched to a gene: 9. CDR3 length: 15 residues. Germline CDR1 is MNHEY and CDR2 is SMNVEV (reference sequence). CDR3 in amino acids: CASSSQGATAHEQYF. CDR3 DNA sequence: TGTGCCAGCAGTTCACAGGGGGCAACCGCCCACGAGCAGTACTTC.

The V call is TRBV15, the J call TRBJ2-1, with 11 bases fitting TRBD2. V lost 8 bases and J lost 0; bases outside the gene matches: 18. Per germline, CDR1 LNHNV and CDR2 YYDKDF (reference sequence). This CDR3 is built from 20 residues. This CDR3 reads CATRFPGLAGGFSSYNEQFF. CDR3 sequence (DNA): TGTGCCACCCGATTTCCTGGGCTAGCGGGGGGATTTTCCTCCTACAATGAGCAGTTCTTC.

This clone was seen a handful of times. Here the CDR3 DNA reads TGCGCCAGCAGCCAAGATCTGACAGGGGGCTATCAGCCCCAGCATTTT. This translates into CASSQDLTGGYQPQHF. The J gene is TRBJ1-5, the V gene TRBV4-1, with TRBD1 matching 10 bases. This CDR3 has 16 amino acids. Per germline, CDR1 MGHRA and CDR2 YSYEKL. With 0 bases clipped from V and 5 bases from J, the junction kept 4 bases outside the gene matches.

This chain uses TRBV7-6 with TRBJ2-7; unclear D gene. The V end lost 3 bases, the J end lost 0 bases, and 12 bases lay between the germline ends. CDR1 and CDR2 from the germline V gene are SGHVS and FNYEAQ. CDR3 length: 15 residues. CDR3 protein: CASSLSGRSSYEQYF. CDR3 in DNA: TGTGCCAGCAGCTTGTCGGGTCGAAGCTCCTACGAGCAGTACTTC.

The chain couples TRBV10-2 to TRBJ1-1; D is possibly TRBD1 (5 bases). CDR3 length: 14 residues. Trimming left V 6 bases short and J 8 bases short, with 19 bases between. Germline loops: CDR1 WSHSY, CDR2 SAAADI. The chain's CDR3 is CASRPIRDGGEAFF. Written as DNA, the CDR3 is TGCGCCAGCAGACCAATCCGGGACGGGGGGGAAGCTTTCTTT.

The chain is built from TRBV6-1 and TRBJ2-5; 9 nucleotides match TRBD2. Near its end, the DNA agrees better with TRBJ2-7, so the J call may be wrong. The CDR3 spans 14 residues. CDR1 and CDR2 (germline): MNHNS, SASEGT. CDR3 sequence reads: CASSGSGGSYEQYF. The DNA of the CDR3 is TGTGCCAGCAGTGGTAGCGGGGGATCCTACGAGCAGTACTTC.

The V call is TRBV29-1, the J call TRBJ2-3; TRBD2 matches 9 bases. Per the germline V gene, CDR1 is SQVTM and CDR2 is ANQGSEA. CDR3 length equals 18 residues. V dropped 4 bases and J dropped 0; count of bases not matched to a gene: 14. The CDR3 loop reads CSVVGVRAGGYSTDTQYF. The CDR3 DNA sequence: TGCAGCGTTGTGGGGGTTCGAGCGGGGGGATATAGCACAGATACGCAGTATTTT.

The genes are TRBV10-1 and TRBJ2-1; 11 bases agree with TRBD1. The CDR3 has 16 residues. Germline CDR1 reads WNHNN; CDR2 reads SYGVQD (reference sequence). The J segment lost 7 bases and the V segment lost 0 bases, leaving 5 bases of the junction unmatched. CDR3 loop: CASSESDRGLSNEQFF. In nucleotides, the CDR3 is TGCGCCAGCAGTGAGTCGGACAGGGGGCTTAGTAATGAGCAGTTCTTC.

V and J are TRBV27 and TRBJ2-3; D is perhaps TRBD1 (5 bases). Germline V gene sequence: CDR1 MNHEY, CDR2 SMNVEV (reference sequence). The length of the CDR3 is 18 residues. The germline V and J ends were trimmed by 5 bases and 2 bases, with 23 bases remaining between them. The CDR3, as DNA: TGTGCCAGCAGTCCGAGCGTGGGGCAGGGTGAGGCCACAGATACGCAGTATTTT. Amino acid sequence: CASSPSVGQGEATDTQYF.

This clone occurred a few times. This chain connects TRBV2 to TRBJ2-3, with D possibly TRBD1 on 5 matching bases. The V end was cut by 8 bases, the J end by 2 bases, with 11 bases between. Germline V lookup: CDR1 SNHLY, CDR2 FYNNEI. CDR3 length: 13 amino acids. CDR3 residues: CASGQGATDTQYF. The CDR3 DNA reads as TGTGCCAGCGGGCAGGGTGCCACAGATACGCAGTATTTT.

V and J are TRBV29-1 and TRBJ1-3; possible D gene TRBD1, 5 bases. V lost 4 bases and J 4 bases, leaving 8 bases between the germline ends. The CDR3 totals 12 residues. Germline assignment: CDR1 SQVTM and CDR2 ANQGSEA. CDR3 nucleotides: TGCAGCGTTGGGGGCTCCGGAAACACCATATATTTT. As protein: CSVGGSGNTIYF.

The chain employs TRBV28 and TRBJ1-5, with TRBD1 identical over 9 bases. The V and J ends lost 6 bases and 0 bases, in that order; junction bases with no gene match: 15. The CDR3 loop spans 19 amino acids. Per germline, CDR1 MDHEN and CDR2 SYDVKM. CDR3 region: CASRNFRTGARYSNQPQHF. CDR3 in DNA: TGTGCCAGCAGGAACTTCCGGACAGGGGCCCGTTATAGCAATCAGCCCCAGCATTTT.

The rearrangement links TRBV5-6 to TRBJ2-5; 7 bases are shared with TRBD2. Gene TRBJ2-7 matches the end of the DNA better, so the J call may be wrong. The CDR3 totals 16 residues. Per germline, CDR1 SGHDT and CDR2 YYEEEE. CDR3 region: CASTDRLLAATYEQYF. In DNA, the CDR3 is TGTGCCAGCACCGACCGCCTCCTAGCGGCCACCTACGAGCAGTACTTC.

The rearrangement links TRBV28 to TRBJ2-6; D not certain. This CDR3 is built from 17 residues. Trimming took 5 bases from V and 0 from J, leaving 14 bases between them. The germline V gene encodes CDR1 MDHEN and CDR2 SYDVKM. The CDR3 spells CASSPPDPGSGANVLTF. The CDR3 DNA sequence: TGTGCCAGCAGTCCGCCAGACCCGGGCTCTGGGGCCAACGTCCTGACTTTC.